The rows below give T cell receptor beta chains drawn from one sample of a study of human T cells and chemical hapten exposure. One entry per CDR3 protein, called by TCRdb with MiXCR from the RACE reads. The sample yields 55,000 to 75,000 distinct CDR3 sequences, around 6.1% seen once. What was sequenced was whole blood. These receptor sequences come from a female donor in good health. Some clones in this sample may be carry-over from other donors' samples. Both conserved end residues are trimmed from each CDR3. Fields, in order: J gene, V gene, CDR3 protein.

TRBJ2-2 | TRBV6-1 | ASRTGLGPGELF
TRBJ2-2 | TRBV20-1 | SAKSTEAWTGELF
TRBJ2-3 | TRBV10-3 | AISGTRTGLSTDTQY
TRBJ1-5 | TRBV28 | ASSKAAYSNQPQH
TRBJ1-1 | TRBV12-3/TRBV12-4 | ASSFSDGTKAF
TRBJ1-1 | TRBV4-3 | ASSPTGQGNTEAF
TRBJ1-5 | TRBV10-3 | AISAGQGSWDNQPQH
TRBJ2-7 | TRBV7-3 | ASSPRPGYEQY
TRBJ2-7 | TRBV14 | ASSNGQLSYEQY
TRBJ1-4 | TRBV5-6 | ASSFRDTNEKLF
TRBJ2-3 | TRBV2 | ASSEVVPDTQY
TRBJ2-7 | TRBV20-1 | SARVNRDRTYEQY
TRBJ1-3 | TRBV12-3/TRBV12-4 | ASSFVRKSSGNTIY
TRBJ2-1 | TRBV7-3 | ASSRGGGPNEQF
TRBJ2-7 | TRBV10-3 | AISEGTYEQY
TRBJ1-5 | TRBV6-6 | ASSYDYNQPQH
TRBJ1-1 | TRBV7-2 | ASSKDRGAEAF
TRBJ1-1 | TRBV24-1 | ATSEAVSGEAF
TRBJ2-1 | TRBV24-1 | ATSDGGLAGVYEQF
TRBJ1-1 | TRBV20-1 | SAPIEGLVAQGVAEAF
TRBJ2-3 | TRBV6-2/TRBV6-3 | ASSYSARDPTDTQY
TRBJ1-1 | TRBV5-1 | ASSLGWGDAF
TRBJ2-4 | TRBV28 | ASSLLGGGAIAKNIQY
TRBJ1-1 | TRBV29-1 | SVNRGMNTEAF
TRBJ2-3 | TRBV30 | AWMQGAGTDTQY
TRBJ2-6 | TRBV6-2/TRBV6-3 | ASSYTGTGANVLT
TRBJ1-1 | TRBV29-1 | SVRRMNTEAF
TRBJ1-1 | TRBV28 | ASSPGRVNTEAF
TRBJ2-7 | TRBV4-2 | ASSQDRRASYEQY
TRBJ2-7 | TRBV21-1 | ASSGRDRTNYEQY
TRBJ2-3 | TRBV13 | ASSPGLAGVTDTQY
TRBJ2-3 | TRBV19 | ASSITATRGYTDTQY
TRBJ2-7 | TRBV29-1 | SVGGEEQY
TRBJ1-5 | TRBV19 | ASNGQLNQPQH
TRBJ1-2 | TRBV30 | AWSVWDRANYGYT
TRBJ2-7 | TRBV18 | ASSPPRAESYEQY
TRBJ1-1 | TRBV6-6 | ASSYSEEAF
TRBJ2-5 | TRBV6-5 | ASSHSRTGGEETQY
TRBJ2-5 | TRBV7-6 | ASSLGTLAFQETQY
TRBJ2-2 | TRBV12-3/TRBV12-4 | ASTLRTDTGELF
TRBJ2-6 | TRBV10-3 | AISEYGGSGANVLT
TRBJ2-3 | TRBV10-1 | ASNKREGPDTQY